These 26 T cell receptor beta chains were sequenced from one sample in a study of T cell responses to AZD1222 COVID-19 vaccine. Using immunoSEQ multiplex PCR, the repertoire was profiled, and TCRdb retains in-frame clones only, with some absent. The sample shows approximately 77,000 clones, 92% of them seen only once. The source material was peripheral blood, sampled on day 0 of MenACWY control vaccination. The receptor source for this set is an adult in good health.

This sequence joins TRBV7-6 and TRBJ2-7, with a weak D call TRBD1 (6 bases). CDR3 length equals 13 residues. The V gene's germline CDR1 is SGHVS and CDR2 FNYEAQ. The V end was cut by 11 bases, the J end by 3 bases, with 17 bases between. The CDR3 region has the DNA TGTGCCTCCAGAGAGGGGGTAGGCTACGAGCAGTACTTC. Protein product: CASREGVGYEQYF.

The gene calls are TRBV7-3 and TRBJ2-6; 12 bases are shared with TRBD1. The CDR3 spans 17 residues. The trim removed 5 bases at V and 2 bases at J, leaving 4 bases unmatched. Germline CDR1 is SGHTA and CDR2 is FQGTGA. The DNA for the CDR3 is TGTGCCAGCAGCCCGGGACAGGGGGCGACTGGGGCCAACGTCCTGACTTTC. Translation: CASSPGQGATGANVLTF. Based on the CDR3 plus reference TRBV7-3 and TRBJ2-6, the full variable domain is GAGVSQTPSNKVTEKGKYVELRCDPISGHTALYWYRQSLGQGPEFLIYFQGTGAADDSGLPNDRFFAVRPEGSVSTLKIQRTERGDSAVYLCASSPGQGATGANVLTFGAGSRLTVL.

Written as DNA, the CDR3 is TGTGCCTCGACACAGTCCTCCTACAATGAGCAGTTCTTC. It translates to CASTQSSYNEQFF. V and J are TRBV30 and TRBJ2-1; D remains unclear. V lost 7 bases and J 0 bases, leaving 10 bases between the germline ends. Germline values: CDR1 GTSNPN, CDR2 SVGIG (reference sequence). The CDR3 is made up of 13 amino acids.

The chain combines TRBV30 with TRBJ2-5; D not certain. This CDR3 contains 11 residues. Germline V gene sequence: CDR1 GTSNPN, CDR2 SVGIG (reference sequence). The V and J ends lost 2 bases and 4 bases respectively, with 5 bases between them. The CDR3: CAWSLGETQYF. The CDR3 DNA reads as TGTGCCTGGAGTTTGGGAGAGACCCAGTACTTC.

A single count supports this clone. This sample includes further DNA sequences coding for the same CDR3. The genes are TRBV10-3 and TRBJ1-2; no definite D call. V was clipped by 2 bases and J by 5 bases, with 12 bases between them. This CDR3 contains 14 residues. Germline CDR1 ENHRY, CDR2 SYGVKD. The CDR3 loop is CAISEAGRGYGYTF. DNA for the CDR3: TGTGCCATCAGTGAGGCTGGGCGGGGTTATGGCTACACCTTC.

CDR3 in DNA: TGTGCCAGCAGTGAAGGCGACAGAGACACAGATACGCAGTATTTT. Its protein product is CASSEGDRDTDTQYF. This chain connects TRBV25-1 to TRBJ2-3, with a possible D match to TRBD1 (5 bases). V was cut by 2 bases and J by 2 bases, with 11 bases left in between. CDR1 and CDR2 (germline): MGHDK, SYGVNS. The CDR3 is 15 amino acids.

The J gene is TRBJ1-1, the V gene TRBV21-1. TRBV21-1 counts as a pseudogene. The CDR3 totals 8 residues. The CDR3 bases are TGTGCCTCTAACCGGACTTTCTTT. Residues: CASNRTFF.

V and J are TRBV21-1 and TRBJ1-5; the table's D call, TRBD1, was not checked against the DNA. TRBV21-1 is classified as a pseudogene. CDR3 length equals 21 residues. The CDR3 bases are TGTGCCAGCAGCAAAGCGCTTCCCCTGCCAGGGGGCATGGATAGCAATCAGCCCCAGCATTTT. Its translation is CASSKALPLPGGMDSNQPQHF.

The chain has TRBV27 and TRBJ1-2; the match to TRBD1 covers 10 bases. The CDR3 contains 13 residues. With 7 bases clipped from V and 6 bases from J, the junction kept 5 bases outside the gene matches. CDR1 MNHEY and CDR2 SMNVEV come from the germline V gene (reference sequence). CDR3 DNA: TGTGCCAGCACCAGAGGACAGGGGGATGGCTACACCTTC. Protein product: CASTRGQGDGYTF.

The CDR3 nucleotides are TGTGCCAGCAGCTTAGGCGGGGGCCTTTACGAGCAGTACTTC. It encodes CASSLGGGLYEQYF. The chain combines TRBV11-2 with TRBJ2-7; D is perhaps TRBD2 (7 bases). Germline V gene lookup returns CDR1 SGHAT and CDR2 FQNNGV. With 1 base removed from V and 4 bases from J, the gap between germline ends came to 11 bases. The CDR3 is 14 residues long. The full variable domain, in which reference TRBV11-2 and TRBJ2-7 provide the parts outside the CDR3, is EAGVAQSPRYKIIEKRQSVAFWCNPISGHATLYWYQQILGQGPKLLIQFQNNGVVDDSQLPKDRFSAERLKGVDSTLKIQPAKLEDSAVYLCASSLGGGLYEQYFGPGTRLTVT.

CDR3: CASSLGAASGGYNEQFF. DNA of the CDR3: TGTGCCAGCAGCTTAGGAGCGGCTAGCGGGGGATACAATGAGCAGTTCTTC. The chain joins TRBV11-3 to TRBJ2-1; 10 bases are a match to TRBD2. Germline CDR1 and CDR2: SGHNT and YENEEA. This CDR3 has 17 residues. After removal of 1 base from V and 4 bases from J, the junction contained 7 bases not matched to a gene.

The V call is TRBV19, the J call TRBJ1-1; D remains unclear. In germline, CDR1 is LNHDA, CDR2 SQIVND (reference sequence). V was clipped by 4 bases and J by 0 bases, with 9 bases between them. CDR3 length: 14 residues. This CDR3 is CASSKTPLNTEAFF. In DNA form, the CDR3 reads TGTGCCAGTAGTAAGACACCTTTGAACACTGAAGCTTTCTTT. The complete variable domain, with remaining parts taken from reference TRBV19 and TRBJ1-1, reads DGGITQSPKYLFRKEGQNVTLSCEQNLNHDAMYWYRQDPGQGLRLIYYSQIVNDFQKGDIAEGYSVSREKKESFPLTVTSAQKNPTAFYLCASSKTPLNTEAFFGQGTRLTVV.

Here the CDR3 DNA reads TGTGCCAGCAGCGGACAGCTTGCAACTAATGAAAAACTGTTTTTT. Its translation is CASSGQLATNEKLFF. V gene TRBV7-2 combines with J gene TRBJ1-4; D might be TRBD1 (6 bases). The CDR3 is made up of 15 amino acids. Germline V gene lookup returns CDR1 SGHTA and CDR2 FQGNSA. The germline V and J ends were trimmed by 5 bases and 0 bases, with 10 bases remaining between them.

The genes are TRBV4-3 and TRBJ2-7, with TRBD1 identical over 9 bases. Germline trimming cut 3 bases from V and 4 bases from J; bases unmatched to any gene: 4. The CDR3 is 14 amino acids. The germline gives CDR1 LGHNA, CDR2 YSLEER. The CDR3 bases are TGCGCCAGCAGCCAGGGACAGGGCTGGTACGAGCAGTACTTC. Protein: CASSQGQGWYEQYF.

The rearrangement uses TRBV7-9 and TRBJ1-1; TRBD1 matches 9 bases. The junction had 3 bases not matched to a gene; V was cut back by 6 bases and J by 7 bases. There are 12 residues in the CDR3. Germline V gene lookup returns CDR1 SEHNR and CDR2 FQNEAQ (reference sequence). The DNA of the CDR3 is TGTGCCAGCAGTTACAGGGGGCTTGAAGCTTTCTTT. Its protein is CASSYRGLEAFF.

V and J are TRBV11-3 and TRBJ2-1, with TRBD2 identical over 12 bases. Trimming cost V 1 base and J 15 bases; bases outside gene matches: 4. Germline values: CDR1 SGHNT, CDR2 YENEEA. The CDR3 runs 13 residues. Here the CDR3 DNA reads TGTGCCAGCAGCTTAGCTAGCGGGGGGGCCCGGTTCTTC. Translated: CASSLASGGARFF.

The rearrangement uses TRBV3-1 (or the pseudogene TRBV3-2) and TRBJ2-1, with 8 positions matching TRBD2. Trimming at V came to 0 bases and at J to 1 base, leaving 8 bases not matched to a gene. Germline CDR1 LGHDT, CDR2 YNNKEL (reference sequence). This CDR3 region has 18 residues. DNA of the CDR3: TGTGCCAGCAGCCAAGATTTCCCCTCTAGCGGGTCCTACAATGAGCAGTTCTTC. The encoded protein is CASSQDFPSSGSYNEQFF.

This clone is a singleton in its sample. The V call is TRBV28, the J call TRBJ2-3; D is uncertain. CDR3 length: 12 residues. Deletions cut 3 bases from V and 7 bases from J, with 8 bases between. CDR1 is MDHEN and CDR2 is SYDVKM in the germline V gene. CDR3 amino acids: CASSFADNTQYF. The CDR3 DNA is TGTGCCAGCAGTTTCGCGGATAATACGCAGTATTTT. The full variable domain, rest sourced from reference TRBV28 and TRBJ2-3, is DVKVTQSSRYLVKRTGEKVFLECVQDMDHENMFWYRQDPGLGLRLIYFSYDVKMKEKGDIPEGYSVSREKKERFSLILESASTNQTSMYLCASSFADNTQYFGPGTRLTVL.

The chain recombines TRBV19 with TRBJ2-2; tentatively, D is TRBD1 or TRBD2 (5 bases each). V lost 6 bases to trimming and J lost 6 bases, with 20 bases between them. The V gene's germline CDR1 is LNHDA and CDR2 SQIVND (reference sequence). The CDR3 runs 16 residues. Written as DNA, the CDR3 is TGTGCCAGTAGGGAGGCTTGGACACTCCCACCCGGGGAGCTGTTTTTT. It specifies CASREAWTLPPGELFF.

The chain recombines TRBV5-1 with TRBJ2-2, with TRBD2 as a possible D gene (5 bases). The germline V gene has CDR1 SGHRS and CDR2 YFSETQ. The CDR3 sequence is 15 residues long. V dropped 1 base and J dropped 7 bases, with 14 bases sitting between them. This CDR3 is CASSLSIGVGGELFF. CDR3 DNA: TGCGCCAGCAGCTTGTCCATCGGGGTAGGCGGGGAGCTGTTTTTT.

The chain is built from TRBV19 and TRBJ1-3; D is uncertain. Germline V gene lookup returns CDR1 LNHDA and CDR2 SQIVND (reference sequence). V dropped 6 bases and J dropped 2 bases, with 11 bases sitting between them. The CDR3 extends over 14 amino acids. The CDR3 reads CASSRGLAGNTIYF. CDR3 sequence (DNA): TGTGCCAGTAGCCGAGGACTGGCTGGAAACACCATATATTTT.

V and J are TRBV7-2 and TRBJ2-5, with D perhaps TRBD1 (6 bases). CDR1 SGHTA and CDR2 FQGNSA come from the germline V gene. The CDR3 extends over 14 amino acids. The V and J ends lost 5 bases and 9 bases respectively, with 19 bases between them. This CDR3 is CASSPGTLPGAQYF. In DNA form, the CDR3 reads TGTGCCAGCAGCCCCGGGACACTACCTGGGGCCCAGTACTTC.

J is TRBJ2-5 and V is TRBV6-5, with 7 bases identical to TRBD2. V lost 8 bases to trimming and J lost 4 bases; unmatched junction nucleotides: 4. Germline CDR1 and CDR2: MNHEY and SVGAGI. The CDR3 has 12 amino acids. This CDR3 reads CASGRGRETQYF. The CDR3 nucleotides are TGTGCCAGCGGGAGGGGTCGAGAGACCCAGTACTTC.

CDR3 region: CASSLALRGRNYGYTF. For the CDR3, the DNA is TGTGCCAGCAGCTTAGCGTTGAGGGGGAGGAACTATGGCTACACCTTC. V gene TRBV7-9 combines with J gene TRBJ1-2; perhaps TRBD1 as D (6 bases). Per germline, CDR1 SEHNR and CDR2 FQNEAQ (reference sequence). Trimming pared 0 bases from V and 2 bases from J, leaving 13 bases between. This CDR3 contains 16 residues.

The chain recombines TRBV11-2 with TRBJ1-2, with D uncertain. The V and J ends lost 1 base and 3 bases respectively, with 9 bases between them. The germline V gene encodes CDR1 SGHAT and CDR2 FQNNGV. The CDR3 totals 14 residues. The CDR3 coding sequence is TGTGCCAGCAGCTTAGCGCCGGGATACTATGGCTACACCTTC. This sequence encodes CASSLAPGYYGYTF.

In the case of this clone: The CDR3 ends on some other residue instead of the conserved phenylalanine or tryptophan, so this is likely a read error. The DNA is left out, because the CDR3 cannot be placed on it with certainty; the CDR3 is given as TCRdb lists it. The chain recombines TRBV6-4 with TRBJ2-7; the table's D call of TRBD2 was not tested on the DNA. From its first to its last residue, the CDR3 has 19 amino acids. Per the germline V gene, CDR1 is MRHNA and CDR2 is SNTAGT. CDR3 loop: CASSRLAGAPVTARGGLGS.